This T cell receptor beta chain was sequenced during a study of blood T cell repertoires in COVID-19. The repertoire was sequenced with immunoSEQ multiplex PCR; TCRdb's copy has only in-frame clones and lacks some. Of about 120,000 clones in the sample, more than 75% are singletons; the top ten hold 25% to 30%. This clone was seen once. Germline V gene data show CDR1 as SGHRS and CDR2 as YFSETQ. This CDR3 has 13 residues. Between the trimmed V and J ends, which lost 7 bases and 4 bases, there was a span of 11 bases. This TCR came from a woman in her sixties or seventies with acute or convalescent COVID-19. The genes are TRBV5-1 and TRBJ1-4; D is unclear. The sample consisted of peripheral blood. CDR3 DNA: TGCGCCAGCGGGGAGGCTGGTAATGAAAAACTGTTTTTT. It encodes CASGEAGNEKLFF.